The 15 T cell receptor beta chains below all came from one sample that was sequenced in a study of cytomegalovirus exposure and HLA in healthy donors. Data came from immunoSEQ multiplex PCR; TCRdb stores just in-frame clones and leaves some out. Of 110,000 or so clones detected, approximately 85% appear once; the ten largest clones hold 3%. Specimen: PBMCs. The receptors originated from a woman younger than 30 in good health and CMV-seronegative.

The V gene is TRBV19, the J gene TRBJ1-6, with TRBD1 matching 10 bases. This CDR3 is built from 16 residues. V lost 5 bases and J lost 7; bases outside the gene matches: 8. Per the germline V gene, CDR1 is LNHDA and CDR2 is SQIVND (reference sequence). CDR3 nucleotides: TGTGCCAGTAGTTCCCCGGGACAGGGGTCAAATTCACCCCTCCACTTT. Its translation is CASSSPGQGSNSPLHF.

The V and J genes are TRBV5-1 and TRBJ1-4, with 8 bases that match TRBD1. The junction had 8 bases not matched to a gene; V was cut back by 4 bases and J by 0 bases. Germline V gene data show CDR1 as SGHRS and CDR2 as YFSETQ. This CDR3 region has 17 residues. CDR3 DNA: TGCGCCAGCAGCCCATGGGGACAGGATCCAACTAATGAAAAACTGTTTTTT. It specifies CASSPWGQDPTNEKLFF.

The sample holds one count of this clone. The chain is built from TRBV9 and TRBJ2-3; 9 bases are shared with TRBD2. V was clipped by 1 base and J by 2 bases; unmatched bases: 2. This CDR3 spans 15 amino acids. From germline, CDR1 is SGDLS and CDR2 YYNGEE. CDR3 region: CASSVSGGHTDTQYF. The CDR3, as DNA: TGTGCCAGCAGCGTAAGCGGGGGGCACACAGATACGCAGTATTTT.

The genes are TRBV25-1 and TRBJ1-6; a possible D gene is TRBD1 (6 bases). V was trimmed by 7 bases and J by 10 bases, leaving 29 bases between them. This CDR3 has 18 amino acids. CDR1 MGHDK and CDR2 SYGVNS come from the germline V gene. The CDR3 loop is CASTRGGASFGVGSPLHF. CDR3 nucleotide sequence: TGTGCCAGCACAAGGGGGGGGGCCTCCTTTGGGGTAGGGTCACCCCTCCACTTT.

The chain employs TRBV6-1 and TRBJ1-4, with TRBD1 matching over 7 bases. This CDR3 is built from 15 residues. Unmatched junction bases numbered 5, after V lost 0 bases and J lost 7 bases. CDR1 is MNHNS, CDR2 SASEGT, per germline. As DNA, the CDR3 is TGTGCCAGCAGTGAAGCGCTGGGACAGCTTGAAAAACTGTTTTTT. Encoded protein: CASSEALGQLEKLFF.

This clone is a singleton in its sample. The CDR3 DNA reads as TGTGCCAGTAGTACCTTTGAGGGGGCGAATTCACCCCTCCACTTT. It codes for CASSTFEGANSPLHF. The chain has TRBV19 and TRBJ1-6, with 7 bases aligning to TRBD1. The CDR3 runs to 15 residues. Germline trimming cut 4 bases from V and 7 bases from J; bases unmatched to any gene: 7. Germline CDR1 reads LNHDA; CDR2 reads SQIVND (reference sequence).

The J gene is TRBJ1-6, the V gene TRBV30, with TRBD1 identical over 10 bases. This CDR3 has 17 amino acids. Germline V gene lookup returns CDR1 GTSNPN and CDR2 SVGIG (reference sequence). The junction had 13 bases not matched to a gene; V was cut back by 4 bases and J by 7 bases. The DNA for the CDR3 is TGTGCCTGGACCAATACACGACAGGGGGCATGGAATTCACCCCTCCACTTT. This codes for CAWTNTRQGAWNSPLHF. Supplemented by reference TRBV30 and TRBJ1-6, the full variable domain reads SQTIHQWPATLVQPVGSPLSLECTVEGTSNPNLYWYRQAAGRGLQLLFYSVGIGQISSEVPQNLSASRPQDRQFILSSKKLLLSDSGFYLCAWTNTRQGAWNSPLHFGNGTRLTVT.

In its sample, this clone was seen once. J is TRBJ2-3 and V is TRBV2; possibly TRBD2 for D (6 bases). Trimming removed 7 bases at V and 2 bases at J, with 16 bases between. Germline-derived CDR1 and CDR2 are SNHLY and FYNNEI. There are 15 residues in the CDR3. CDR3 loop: CASTTPGTATDTQYF. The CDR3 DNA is TGTGCCAGCACCACCCCGGGGACTGCCACAGATACGCAGTATTTT.

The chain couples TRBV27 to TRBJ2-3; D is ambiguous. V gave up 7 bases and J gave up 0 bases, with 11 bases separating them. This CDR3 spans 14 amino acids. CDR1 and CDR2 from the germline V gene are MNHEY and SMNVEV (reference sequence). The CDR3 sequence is CASTVSSSTDTQYF. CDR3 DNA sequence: TGTGCCAGCACTGTATCCTCTAGCACAGATACGCAGTATTTT.

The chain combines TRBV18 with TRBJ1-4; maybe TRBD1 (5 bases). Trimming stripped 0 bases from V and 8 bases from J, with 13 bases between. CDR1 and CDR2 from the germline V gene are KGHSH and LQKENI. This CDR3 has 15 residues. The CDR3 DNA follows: TGTGCCAGCTCACCACCGGGGGGAGCTACGGAAAAACTGTTTTTT. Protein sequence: CASSPPGGATEKLFF.

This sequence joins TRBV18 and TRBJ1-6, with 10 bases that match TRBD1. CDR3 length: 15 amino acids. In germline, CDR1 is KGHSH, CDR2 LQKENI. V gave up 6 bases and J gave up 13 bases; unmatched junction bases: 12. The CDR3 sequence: CASSEGQGSFYPLHF. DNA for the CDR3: TGTGCCAGCTCCGAGGGACAGGGGTCCTTTTACCCCCTCCACTTT.

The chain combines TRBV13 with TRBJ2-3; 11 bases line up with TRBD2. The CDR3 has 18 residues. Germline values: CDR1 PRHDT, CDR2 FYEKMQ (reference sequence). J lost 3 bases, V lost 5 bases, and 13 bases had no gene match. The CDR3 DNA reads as TGTGCCAGCAGCACCCGACGATTAGCGGGGGGGCCGACAGATACGCAGTATTTT. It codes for CASSTRRLAGGPTDTQYF.

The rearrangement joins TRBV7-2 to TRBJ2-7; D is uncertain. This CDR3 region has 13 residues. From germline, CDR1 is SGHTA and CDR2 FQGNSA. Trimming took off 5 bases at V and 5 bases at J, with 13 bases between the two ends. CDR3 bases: TGTGCCAGCAGCCCCCTTAAATTCCACGAGCAGTACTTC. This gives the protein CASSPLKFHEQYF.

Here the CDR3 DNA reads TGTGCCAGCAGTCCAAGAGGCCTCGGACAGATCTACGAGCAGTACTTC. Amino acid sequence: CASSPRGLGQIYEQYF. The V and J genes are TRBV27 and TRBJ2-7, with a weak D call TRBD1 (6 bases). Germline CDR1 and CDR2: MNHEY and SMNVEV (reference sequence). The CDR3 is made up of 16 amino acids. Trimming cost V 5 bases and J 3 bases, with 20 bases left between them.

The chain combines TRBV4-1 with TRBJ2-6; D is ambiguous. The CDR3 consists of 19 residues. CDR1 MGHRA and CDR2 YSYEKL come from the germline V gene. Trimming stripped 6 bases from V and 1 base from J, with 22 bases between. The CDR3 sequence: CASSSRSGPAASGANVLTF. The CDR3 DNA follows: TGCGCCAGCAGTTCAAGGTCCGGCCCCGCGGCGTCTGGGGCCAACGTCCTGACTTTC.